The T cell receptor beta chain under discussion was sequenced for a study of T-cell memory formation after mild COVID-19. Looking at the study overall: Clusters of TCRs were largely donor specific. Study-wide results and caveats: Chiefly within CM and EM were the contracting CD4+ clones; CD8+ ones were within EMRA. Clones that got smaller from day 15 to 85 had even CD4/CD8, while clones growing later tipped toward CD4+.

This clonotype was seen more than once but under ten times. What it recognizes is unknown. TCR alpha and TCR beta cDNA libraries with sample barcodes and UMIs came from 5'RACE using constant-segment primers. MiXCR, run by TCRdb on the 5' RACE reads, gives a single entry per CDR3 protein. The sample lists hundreds of thousands of distinct CDR3 sequences, approximately 16% occurring once. CDR1 and CDR2 from the germline V gene are SGHTA and FQGTGA. The CDR3 covers 15 residues. With V trimmed by 5 bases and J by 2 bases, 5 bases remained unmatched. The receptor was derived from a man between 18 and 29 years old who had mild COVID-19 (a few samples of this study predate the infection). Cell type and time point are not known. Sequenced input: PBMCs or a T cell subset sorted from them (not recorded which). The V gene is TRBV7-3, the J gene TRBJ2-3, with 9 bases identical to TRBD1. CDR3 coding DNA: TGTGCCAGCAGCGTAGGACAGGGGAACACAGATACGCAGTATTTT. It yields the protein CASSVGQGNTDTQYF.